These 6 T cell receptor beta chains originate from one sample sequenced in a study of cytomegalovirus exposure and HLA in healthy donors. The PCR employed 60 Vbeta primers together with 13 Jbeta primers. Sequencing was performed with immunoSEQ multiplex PCR; in TCRdb, only in-frame clones are kept and a portion is missing. Of 80,000 to 90,000 clones listed, about 75% are singletons. The sample was PBMCs. These receptors came from a man between 35 and 55 years old in good health and CMV-seronegative.

The chain employs TRBV28 and TRBJ1-6, with TRBD1 identical over 10 bases. The CDR3 has 16 amino acids. Per the germline V gene, CDR1 is MDHEN and CDR2 is SYDVKM. Trimming took 4 bases from V and 9 from J; bases not matched to a gene: 9. The CDR3 spells CASSSTGTGASSPLHF. The CDR3 DNA sequence: TGTGCCAGCAGTTCGACCGGGACAGGGGCTTCTTCACCCCTCCACTTT.

V usage is TRBV7-8 and J usage is TRBJ2-7; 14 bases match TRBD2. This CDR3 contains 17 residues. The V gene's germline CDR1 is SGHVS and CDR2 FQNEAQ. With 3 bases clipped from V and 2 bases from J, the junction kept 6 bases outside the gene matches. The CDR3 is CASSLGLAGVPTYEQYF. Written as DNA, the CDR3 is TGTGCCAGCAGCTTGGGACTAGCGGGGGTCCCCACCTACGAGCAGTACTTC.

The chain links TRBV15 to TRBJ1-2; 11 bases match TRBD1. The germline gives CDR1 LNHNV, CDR2 YYDKDF (reference sequence). V shed 3 bases and J 2 bases; nucleotides not matched to a gene: 8. The CDR3 extends over 17 amino acids. CDR3 DNA: TGTGCCACCAGCAGCGAACCTAGGGACAGGGGGAACTATGGCTACACCTTC. Protein sequence: CATSSEPRDRGNYGYTF.

The genes are TRBV7-3 and TRBJ2-3; 7 bases agree with TRBD1. The CDR3 loop spans 14 amino acids. The trim removed 5 bases at V and 2 bases at J, leaving 4 bases unmatched. Germline V lookup: CDR1 SGHTA, CDR2 FQGTGA. The CDR3 loop reads CASSPGQVTDTQYF. CDR3 DNA: TGTGCCAGCAGCCCTGGACAGGTCACAGATACGCAGTATTTT.

This chain uses TRBV4-2 with TRBJ1-2; 9 nucleotides agree with TRBD1. Germline CDR1 is LGHNA and CDR2 is YNFKEQ. This CDR3 is 16 amino acids long. The ends lost 1 base at V and 2 bases at J; junction bases unmatched: 5. The CDR3 loop is CASSQAGTGSNYGYTF. CDR3 DNA sequence: TGTGCCAGCAGCCAAGCGGGGACAGGGTCCAACTATGGCTACACCTTC.

The chain is built from TRBV7-9 and TRBJ2-1; the match to TRBD2 covers 9 bases. Germline V gene sequence: CDR1 SEHNR, CDR2 FQNEAQ (reference sequence). The CDR3 covers 15 residues. Germline trimming cut 3 bases from V and 8 bases from J; bases unmatched to any gene: 8. CDR3 in amino acids: CASSFGGSGSHEQFF. As DNA, the CDR3 is TGTGCCAGCAGCTTTGGTGGTAGCGGGAGCCATGAGCAGTTCTTC.